These T cell receptor beta chains were read from a single sample in a study of shared clonotypes between healthy human individuals. The repertoire was sequenced with immunoSEQ multiplex PCR; TCRdb's copy has only in-frame clones and lacks some. The sample comprises roughly 1,500,000 clones, 98% of which are singletons, and 0.36% rests with the top ten. The sample comprised naive CD4+ T cells sorted from blood. Receptors originate from a man in his thirties or forties in good health. Both conserved end residues are part of each CDR3.

CDR3 protein: CASSWDRRGELFF
V gene: TRBV5-1
J gene: TRBJ2-2

CDR3 protein: CASSVAGGATNEQFF
V gene: TRBV9
J gene: TRBJ2-1

CDR3 protein: CASSPTRGLNTEAFF
V gene: TRBV11-1
J gene: TRBJ1-1

CDR3 protein: CASSLQTAGVFPGELFF
V gene: TRBV5-1
J gene: TRBJ2-2

CDR3 protein: CASSLGGRGTQYF
V gene: TRBV7-8
J gene: TRBJ2-3

CDR3 protein: CASSEAGADTGELFF
V gene: TRBV6-1
J gene: TRBJ2-2

CDR3 protein: CASSFMTGTDTQYF
V gene: TRBV9
J gene: TRBJ2-3

CDR3 protein: CASSPTGVPEAFF
V gene: TRBV6-5
J gene: TRBJ1-1

CDR3 protein: CASSRTTVIEAFF
V gene: TRBV28
J gene: TRBJ1-1

CDR3 protein: CASYEGGIYGYTF
V gene: TRBV28
J gene: TRBJ1-2

CDR3 protein: CSAQASGRGYEQYF
V gene: TRBV29-1
J gene: TRBJ2-7

CDR3 protein: CASSPLTGGHTGELFF
V gene: TRBV7-8
J gene: TRBJ2-2

CDR3 protein: CASSLGRWAGGPATHNEQFF
V gene: TRBV5-1
J gene: TRBJ2-1

CDR3 protein: CASNNIGDSFFGGELFF
V gene: TRBV27
J gene: TRBJ2-2

CDR3 protein: CASSHGLAGSSYEQYF
V gene: TRBV7-2
J gene: TRBJ2-7

CDR3 protein: CASSSTAGGGPQHF
V gene: TRBV7-9
J gene: TRBJ1-5

CDR3 protein: CASRPDRARYNEQFF
V gene: TRBV6-5
J gene: TRBJ2-1

CDR3 protein: CASSFVRRSVDEQFF
V gene: TRBV7-3
J gene: TRBJ2-1

CDR3 protein: CASSSPILLQGDEQYF
V gene: TRBV28
J gene: TRBJ2-7

CDR3 protein: CAISGPLMTSGMGGEQFF
V gene: TRBV10-3
J gene: TRBJ2-1

CDR3 protein: CASSLVGGMIGQYF
V gene: TRBV5-4
J gene: TRBJ2-7

CDR3 protein: CASSLTGAVSYEQYF
V gene: TRBV5-1
J gene: TRBJ2-7

CDR3 protein: CARRQGPSTDTQYF
V gene: TRBV2
J gene: TRBJ2-3

CDR3 protein: CASSVNSANTEAFF
V gene: TRBV9
J gene: TRBJ1-1

CDR3 protein: CASILAGGGGDTQYF
V gene: TRBV28
J gene: TRBJ2-3

CDR3 protein: CASSLKRLAGTGANVLTF
V gene: TRBV9
J gene: TRBJ2-6

CDR3 protein: CASSLLGDEQYF
V gene: TRBV27
J gene: TRBJ2-7

CDR3 protein: CASSQGQARNEQFF
V gene: TRBV18
J gene: TRBJ2-1

CDR3 protein: CASSPHVRRETQYF
V gene: TRBV5-1
J gene: TRBJ2-5

CDR3 protein: CASSRTGQGSGELFF
V gene: TRBV28
J gene: TRBJ2-2

CDR3 protein: CASSLGPPPNTEAFF
V gene: TRBV7-2
J gene: TRBJ1-1

CDR3 protein: CASSGDNNQPQHF
V gene: TRBV6-1
J gene: TRBJ1-5

CDR3 protein: CASSESGMNQPQHF
V gene: TRBV10-1
J gene: TRBJ1-5

CDR3 protein: CASSLRQGSYEQYF
V gene: TRBV5-1
J gene: TRBJ2-7

CDR3 protein: CASSGGTGNRPNYGYTF
V gene: TRBV5-1
J gene: TRBJ1-2

CDR3 protein: CASSESARLAGRSGETQYF
V gene: TRBV10-2
J gene: TRBJ2-5

CDR3 protein: CASSLMGTGAGPPQHF
V gene: TRBV28
J gene: TRBJ1-5

CDR3 protein: CASSSAGDSNQPQHF
V gene: TRBV6-6
J gene: TRBJ1-5

CDR3 protein: CASGLVQFRESWNTGELFF
V gene: TRBV12-5
J gene: TRBJ2-2

CDR3 protein: CASSQLTSGRIEQFF
V gene: TRBV14
J gene: TRBJ2-1

CDR3 protein: CSVVYQGSFSYEQYF
V gene: TRBV29-1
J gene: TRBJ2-7

CDR3 protein: CASSGTDRGETQYF
V gene: TRBV10-1
J gene: TRBJ2-5

CDR3 protein: CASSAGLVGLGTDTQYF
V gene: TRBV5-1
J gene: TRBJ2-3

CDR3 protein: CASSLAPSTGELFF
V gene: TRBV7-6
J gene: TRBJ2-2

CDR3 protein: CASSPRAQLSYEQYF
V gene: TRBV7-2
J gene: TRBJ2-7

CDR3 protein: CASSSPGDTGELFF
V gene: TRBV28
J gene: TRBJ2-2

CDR3 protein: CASSRGGTGNQPQHF
V gene: TRBV27
J gene: TRBJ1-5